These 8 T cell receptor beta chains were all obtained from the same sample, sequenced in a study of T-cell memory formation after mild COVID-19. TCRdb passed the 5' RACE reads through MiXCR, listing each CDR3 protein once. This table holds some 490,000 distinct CDR3 sequences, 15% to 20% found once. Input material: PBMCs or a T cell subset sorted from them (not recorded which). The receptors were gathered from an adult woman who had mild COVID-19 (a few samples of this study predate the infection). Cell type and time point are not known.

The chain links TRBV24-1 to TRBJ2-5; 12 bases fit TRBD1. The CDR3 loop spans 16 amino acids. The V gene's germline CDR1 is KGHDR and CDR2 SFDVKD. The ends lost 2 bases at V and 5 bases at J; junction bases unmatched: 5. Written as DNA, the CDR3 is TGTGCCACCAGTGATTCCGGGACAGGGGGCTTGGAGACCCAGTACTTC. It codes for CATSDSGTGGLETQYF.

This clonotype has a handful of counts. V gene TRBV6-2 or TRBV6-3 combines with J gene TRBJ2-5; 8 bases are shared with TRBD1. The germline CDR1 and CDR2 sequences are MNHEY and SVGEGT. This CDR3 comprises 15 residues. V was clipped by 2 bases and J by 3 bases; unmatched bases: 5. The CDR3 sequence is CASSYPTGGEETQYF. CDR3 DNA sequence: TGTGCCAGCAGTTACCCCACAGGGGGTGAAGAGACCCAGTACTTC.

J is TRBJ2-1 and V is TRBV4-1, with TRBD2 matching 7 bases. The J segment lost 3 bases and the V segment lost 1 base, leaving 6 bases of the junction unmatched. The length of the CDR3 is 16 residues. CDR1 is MGHRA and CDR2 is YSYEKL in the germline V gene. CDR3 sequence reads: CASSQVGGGVYNEQFF. The CDR3 DNA reads TGCGCCAGCAGCCAAGTTGGTGGGGGGGTCTACAATGAGCAGTTCTTC.

The genes are TRBV5-6 and TRBJ1-2, with D unresolved. The V gene lost 0 bases and the J gene lost 8 bases, with 20 bases spanning the gap. The CDR3 consists of 16 residues. Per the germline V gene, CDR1 is SGHDT and CDR2 is YYEEEE. CDR3 protein: CASSLERGYLVSGYTF. CDR3 nucleotide sequence: TGTGCCAGCAGCTTGGAACGAGGGTACCTTGTGTCGGGCTACACCTTC.

The rearrangement joins TRBV4-1 to TRBJ1-5, with 9 bases lining up with TRBD1. The germline CDR1 and CDR2 sequences are MGHRA and YSYEKL. Trimming cost V 2 bases and J 7 bases; bases outside gene matches: 15. The CDR3 loop spans 18 amino acids. The CDR3 sequence is CASSQSSLRTGERQPQHF. The CDR3 region has the DNA TGCGCCAGCAGCCAATCGTCGTTGCGGACAGGGGAACGACAGCCCCAGCATTTT.

In this sample, this clonotype turned up a few times. The chain carries TRBV5-1 and TRBJ2-5, with 8 bases identical to TRBD2. This CDR3 region has 14 residues. V lost 4 bases and J lost 4; bases outside the gene matches: 6. The germline CDR1 and CDR2 sequences are SGHRS and YFSETQ. CDR3 nucleotides: TGCGCCAGCAGCCCGGGGGGGCTTAGAGAGACCCAGTACTTC. Protein product: CASSPGGLRETQYF.

The chain couples TRBV29-1 to TRBJ2-5; no firm D call. The length of the CDR3 is 13 residues. Per germline, CDR1 SQVTM and CDR2 ANQGSEA. V was shortened by 1 base and J by 5 bases, with 11 bases between the two germline ends. CDR3 coding DNA: TGCAGCGTTGAAGGGGGATATTGGGAGACCCAGTACTTC. The encoded protein is CSVEGGYWETQYF.

The chain uses TRBV19 and TRBJ2-1; TRBD2 is a possible D gene (6 bases). The germline gives CDR1 LNHDA, CDR2 SQIVND (reference sequence). The V gene lost 11 bases and the J gene lost 9 bases, with 20 bases spanning the gap. The CDR3 contains 13 residues. CDR3 nucleotide sequence: TGTGCCGGGGCTCGGACTACCTTCGGTGAGCAGTTCTTC. It translates to CAGARTTFGEQFF.